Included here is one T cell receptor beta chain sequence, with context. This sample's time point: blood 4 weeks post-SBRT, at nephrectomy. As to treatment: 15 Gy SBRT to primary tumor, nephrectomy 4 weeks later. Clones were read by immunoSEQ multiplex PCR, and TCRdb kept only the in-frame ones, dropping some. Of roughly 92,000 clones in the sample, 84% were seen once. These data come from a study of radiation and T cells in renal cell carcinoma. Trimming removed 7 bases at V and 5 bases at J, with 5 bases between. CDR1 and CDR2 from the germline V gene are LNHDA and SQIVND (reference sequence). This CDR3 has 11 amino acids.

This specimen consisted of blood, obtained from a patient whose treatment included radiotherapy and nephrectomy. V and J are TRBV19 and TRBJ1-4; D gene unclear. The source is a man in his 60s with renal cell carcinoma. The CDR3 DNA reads TGTGCCAGTACCACGAATGAAAAACTGTTTTTT. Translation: CASTTNEKLFF.